This entry features one T cell receptor (beta chain) sequence. Germline loops: CDR1 SGHAT, CDR2 FQNNGV. Unmatched junction bases numbered 9, after V lost 5 bases and J lost 5 bases. The CDR3 has 16 residues. Some clones are missing from TCRdb's copy, which holds only in-frame ones; the method was immunoSEQ multiplex PCR. The sample shows 250,000 to 350,000 clones, nearly 90% of them seen only once. This sample is part of a study of blood T cell repertoires in COVID-19. Looking at the study overall: T cells, B-cell-depleted T cells, or PBMCs provided the cDNA or gDNA that served as material.

The chain employs TRBV11-2 and TRBJ2-1, with 10 bases lining up with TRBD1. Sequences were obtained from PBMCs or T cells enriched from blood (not recorded which). The TCR originated in a woman in her 30s who had recovered from COVID-19. CDR3 region: CASSKVGTGVDNEQFF. In DNA, the CDR3 is TGTGCCAGCAGCAAAGTAGGGACAGGGGTGGACAATGAGCAGTTCTTC.